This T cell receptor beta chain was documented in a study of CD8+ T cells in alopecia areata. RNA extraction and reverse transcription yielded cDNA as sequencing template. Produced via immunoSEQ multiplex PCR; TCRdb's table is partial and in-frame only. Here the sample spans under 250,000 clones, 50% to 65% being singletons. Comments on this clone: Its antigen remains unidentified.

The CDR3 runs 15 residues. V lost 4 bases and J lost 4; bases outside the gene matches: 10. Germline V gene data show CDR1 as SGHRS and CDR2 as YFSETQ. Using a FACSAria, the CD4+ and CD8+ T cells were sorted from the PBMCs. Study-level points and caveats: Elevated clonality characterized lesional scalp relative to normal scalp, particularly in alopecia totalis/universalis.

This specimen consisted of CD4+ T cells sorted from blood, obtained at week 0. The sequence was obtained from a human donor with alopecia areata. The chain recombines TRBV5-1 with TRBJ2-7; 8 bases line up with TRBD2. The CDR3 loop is CASSPEAGVGYEQYF. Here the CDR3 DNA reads TGCGCCAGCAGCCCTGAAGCGGGAGTGGGTTACGAGCAGTACTTC.